These 14 T cell receptor beta chains share one sample of origin, sequenced in a study of T cell responses to AZD1222 COVID-19 vaccine. TCRdb keeps only in-frame clones here, not all; method: immunoSEQ multiplex PCR. The data show some 130,000 clones, 90% seen once. The specimen was peripheral blood, collected on day 0 of AZD1222 vaccination. The receptor source for this set is an adult in good health.

The chain recombines TRBV9 with TRBJ2-7, with TRBD1 as a possible D gene (8 bases). The CDR3 runs 15 residues. Trimming removed 4 bases from V and 0 bases from J, with 14 bases in between. The germline V gene has CDR1 SGDLS and CDR2 YYNGEE. CDR3 coding DNA: TGTGCCAGCAGCACAGGGGGGGCAAACTCCTACGAGCAGTACTTC. Translating it yields CASSTGGANSYEQYF.

The DNA for the CDR3 is TGTGCCAGCTCAGTGTACAGGGAGCGGGACGAGCAGTACTTC. Protein product: CASSVYRERDEQYF. The chain is built from TRBV18 and TRBJ2-7; D tentatively reads TRBD1 or TRBD2 (6 bases each). CDR3 length: 14 amino acids. Trimming shortened V by 5 bases and J by 5 bases, and 16 bases separated the two germline ends. Germline CDR1 and CDR2: KGHSH and LQKENI.

This clone was seen a single time. The chain is built from TRBV6-6 and TRBJ1-2; D is unresolved. The CDR3 contains 14 residues. The ends were cut back, 2 bases at V and 10 bases at J, with 17 bases in the middle. In germline, CDR1 is MNHNY, CDR2 SVGAGI (reference sequence). The CDR3 coding sequence is TGTGCCAGCAGTTACAACAGTTTAACCGCTGCCTACACCTTC. Its translation is CASSYNSLTAAYTF.

This clone came up a few times. The J gene is TRBJ2-4, the V gene TRBV14, with 9 nucleotides matching TRBD2. CDR1 and CDR2 (germline): SGHDN, FVKESK. V trimming: 2 bases; J trimming: 0 bases; junction bases outside the gene matches: 2. The CDR3 is 16 residues long. CDR3: CASSQTRGGAKNIQYF. DNA for the CDR3: TGTGCCAGCAGCCAAACGCGGGGGGGAGCCAAAAACATTCAGTACTTC.

The V and J genes are TRBV7-9 and TRBJ1-2; weak D call: TRBD1 (5 bases). Germline CDR1 is SEHNR and CDR2 is FQNEAQ (reference sequence). The CDR3 runs to 13 residues. V was clipped by 6 bases and J by 4 bases, with 12 bases between them. The chain's CDR3 is CASREGAVYGYTF. CDR3 nucleotides: TGTGCCAGCAGGGAAGGGGCTGTCTATGGCTACACCTTC.

The genes are TRBV10-3 and TRBJ2-3, with 10 nucleotides matching TRBD2. The CDR3 is made up of 14 amino acids. Per the germline V gene, CDR1 is ENHRY and CDR2 is SYGVKD. J was trimmed by 5 bases and V by 5 bases; bases with no gene match: 4. DNA of the CDR3: TGTGCCATCAGTAGCGGGGGGGCCGGAGATACGCAGTATTTT. Protein sequence: CAISSGGAGDTQYF.

The chain carries TRBV28 and TRBJ2-5; tentative D call: TRBD1 (5 bases). The CDR3 is 14 residues long. Per the germline V gene, CDR1 is MDHEN and CDR2 is SYDVKM. Deletions cut 2 bases from V and 4 bases from J, with 11 bases between. CDR3 sequence: CASSLRQGGETQYF. The CDR3 DNA sequence: TGTGCCAGCAGTTTACGGCAGGGTGGAGAGACCCAGTACTTC.

The chain combines TRBV27 with TRBJ1-6; 7 positions match TRBD1. The CDR3 runs to 15 residues. In germline, CDR1 is MNHEY, CDR2 SMNVEV (reference sequence). V dropped 2 bases and J dropped 7; count of bases not matched to a gene: 5. The CDR3 nucleotides read TGTGCCAGCAGTTTAGTAGCACAGGGGAATTCACCCCTCCACTTT. It specifies CASSLVAQGNSPLHF.

The chain recombines TRBV7-9 with TRBJ2-3, with 11 positions matching TRBD2. The CDR3 runs 16 residues. J was trimmed by 0 bases and V by 3 bases; bases with no gene match: 2. The germline V gene has CDR1 SEHNR and CDR2 FQNEAQ (reference sequence). The CDR3 nucleotides are TGTGCCAGCAGCTTTACTAGCGGGGGCAGCACAGATACGCAGTATTTT. Translated: CASSFTSGGSTDTQYF.

The chain joins TRBV18 to TRBJ2-2; no firm D call. The ends were cut back, 8 bases at V and 1 base at J, with 8 bases in the middle. Germline V gene sequence: CDR1 KGHSH, CDR2 LQKENI. The CDR3 contains 13 residues. In DNA, the CDR3 is TGTGCCAGCCCGCCTGTGAACACCGGGGAGCTGTTTTTT. This gives the protein CASPPVNTGELFF.

The rearrangement uses TRBV2 and TRBJ2-2; D may correspond to TRBD1 or TRBD2 (5 bases each). V lost 1 base and J 7 bases, leaving 7 bases between the germline ends. The CDR3 has 13 residues. Germline loops: CDR1 SNHLY, CDR2 FYNNEI. CDR3 sequence (DNA): TGTGCCAGCAGTGAAGGGGGGAACGGGGAGCTGTTTTTT. Protein product: CASSEGGNGELFF.

As regards this clone: Other DNA sequences from this sample encode an identical CDR3 as well. V gene TRBV9 combines with J gene TRBJ1-1; D gene ambiguous. The CDR3 sequence is 13 residues long. The V gene lost 1 base and the J gene lost 1 base, with 5 bases spanning the gap. Germline assignment: CDR1 SGDLS and CDR2 YYNGEE. The CDR3 bases are TGTGCCAGCAGCGTAACCGGGAACACTGAAGCTTTCTTT. Translating it yields CASSVTGNTEAFF. The complete variable domain, with remaining parts taken from reference TRBV9 and TRBJ1-1, reads DSGVTQTPKHLITATGQRVTLRCSPRSGDLSVYWYQQSLDQGLQFLIQYYNGEERAKGNILERFSAQQFPDLHSELNLSSLELGDSALYFCASSVTGNTEAFFGQGTRLTVV.

V usage is TRBV19 and J usage is TRBJ2-1; TRBD2 agrees at 12 bases. V dropped 0 bases and J dropped 1; count of bases not matched to a gene: 7. The CDR3 consists of 19 residues. The germline gives CDR1 LNHDA, CDR2 SQIVND (reference sequence). The CDR3: CASSIETSGGPDSYNEQFF. The CDR3 bases are TGTGCCAGTAGTATAGAAACTAGCGGGGGGCCGGATTCCTACAATGAGCAGTTCTTC.

The chain recombines TRBV27 with TRBJ1-5; 8 bases match TRBD1. CDR3 length: 14 amino acids. CDR1 and CDR2 (germline): MNHEY, SMNVEV (reference sequence). V shed 6 bases and J 1 base; nucleotides not matched to a gene: 2. The CDR3 sequence is CASRTGASNQPQHF. The CDR3 nucleotides read TGTGCCAGCAGGACAGGGGCAAGCAATCAGCCCCAGCATTTT.